This T cell receptor (beta chain) is from a study of T cell changes during pregnancy in multiple sclerosis. The CDR3 runs 15 residues. Trimming stripped 6 bases from V and 0 bases from J, with 12 bases between. CDR1 and CDR2 (germline): LNHDA, SQIVND (reference sequence). Profiled with immunoSEQ multiplex PCR; TCRdb holds only in-frame clones, not every one. This sample has 40,000 to 60,000 clones; 85% to 95% occur once, and the top ten carry 0.74%. This TCR derives from a female donor with multiple sclerosis, enrolled in a pregnancy study. The chain uses TRBV19 and TRBJ2-1; perhaps TRBD2 as D (6 bases). This specimen consisted of CD4+ T cells from peripheral blood mononuclear cells, obtained in the third trimester of pregnancy. The CDR3 loop reads CASSPTGGSYNEQFF. CDR3 coding DNA: TGTGCCAGTAGCCCGACCGGGGGCTCCTACAATGAGCAGTTCTTC.